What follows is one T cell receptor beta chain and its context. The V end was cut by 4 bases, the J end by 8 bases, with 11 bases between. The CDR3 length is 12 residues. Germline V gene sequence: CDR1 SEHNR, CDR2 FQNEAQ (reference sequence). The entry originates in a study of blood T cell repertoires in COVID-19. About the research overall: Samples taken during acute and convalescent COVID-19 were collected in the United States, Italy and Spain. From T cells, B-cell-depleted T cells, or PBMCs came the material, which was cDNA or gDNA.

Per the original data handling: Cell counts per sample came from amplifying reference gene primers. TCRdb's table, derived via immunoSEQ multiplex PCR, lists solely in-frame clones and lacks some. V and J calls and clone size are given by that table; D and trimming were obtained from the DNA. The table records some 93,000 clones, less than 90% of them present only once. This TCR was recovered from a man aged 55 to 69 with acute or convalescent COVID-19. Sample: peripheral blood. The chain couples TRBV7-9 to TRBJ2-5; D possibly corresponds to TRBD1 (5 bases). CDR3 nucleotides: TGTGCCAGCAGCTCTTCAGGGCGAACCCAGTACTTC. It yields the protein CASSSSGRTQYF.